This is a list of T cell receptor beta chains from one sample in a study of PD-1 blockade in classical Hodgkin lymphoma. TCRdb's copy holds only in-frame clones and misses some; the assay was immunoSEQ multiplex PCR. The table has 75,000 to 100,000 clones, 75% to 85% seen once. Sequencing used peripheral blood mononuclear cells (PBMCs), obtained before the second cycle of nivolumab. Receptors were obtained from a human donor with classical Hodgkin lymphoma. Each CDR3 is given with its conserved first and last residue. D genes are given only for firm matches. Size is stated for part of the rows, as once, few or many counts, or as a class when the clone is expanded.

clone size: NA
J gene: TRBJ2-2
V gene: TRBV5-6
D gene: NA
CDR3 protein: CASSLANVNTGELFF
CDR3 DNA: TGTGCCAGCAGCTTGGCCAACGTGAACACCGGGGAGCTGTTTTTT

clone size: NA
J gene: TRBJ1-2
V gene: TRBV19
D gene: NA
CDR3 protein: CASSNRLDGYTF
CDR3 DNA: TGTGCCAGTAGTAACCGTTTGGATGGCTACACCTTC

clone size: NA
J gene: TRBJ1-2
V gene: TRBV19
D gene: NA
CDR3 protein: CASSIEGGGYTF
CDR3 DNA: TGTGCCAGTAGTATTGAGGGAGGCGGCTACACCTTC

clone size: NA
J gene: TRBJ2-5
V gene: TRBV9
D gene: NA
CDR3 protein: CASSFQETQYF
CDR3 DNA: TGTGCCAGCAGCTTTCAAGAGACCCAGTACTTC

clone size: once
J gene: TRBJ2-7
V gene: TRBV7-9
D gene: TRBD2
CDR3 protein: CASSSLGRRYEQYF
CDR3 DNA: TGTGCCAGCAGCTCCCTCGGGAGGCGATACGAGCAGTACTTC

clone size: NA
J gene: TRBJ2-7
V gene: TRBV19
D gene: TRBD2
CDR3 protein: CASSTAGGPFEQYF
CDR3 DNA: TGTGCCAGTAGTACGGCGGGAGGGCCCTTCGAGCAGTACTTC

clone size: NA
J gene: TRBJ1-5
V gene: TRBV6-6
D gene: NA
CDR3 protein: CASRGGYGPRNQPQHF
CDR3 DNA: TGTGCCAGCAGAGGAGGGTACGGACCGAGGAATCAGCCCCAGCATTTT

clone size: NA
J gene: TRBJ1-2
V gene: TRBV29-1
D gene: NA
CDR3 protein: CSVRANYGYTF
CDR3 DNA: TGCAGCGTCAGGGCTAACTATGGCTACACCTTC

clone size: NA
J gene: TRBJ1-1
V gene: TRBV5-4
D gene: NA
CDR3 protein: CASSFEVRQRMNTEAFF
CDR3 DNA: TGTGCCAGCAGCTTCGAGGTACGACAGCGCATGAACACTGAAGCTTTCTTT

clone size: once
J gene: TRBJ1-1
V gene: TRBV2
D gene: NA
CDR3 protein: CASSEARGGSEAFF
CDR3 DNA: TGTGCCAGCAGTGAAGCGCGGGGAGGGTCGGAAGCTTTCTTT

clone size: NA
J gene: TRBJ2-1
V gene: TRBV12-5
D gene: NA
CDR3 protein: CASGLVVGYNEQFF
CDR3 DNA: TGTGCTAGTGGTTTGGTAGTCGGGTACAATGAGCAGTTCTTC

clone size: NA
J gene: TRBJ1-1
V gene: TRBV7-8
D gene: NA
CDR3 protein: CASSLVSSDTEAFF
CDR3 DNA: TGTGCCAGCAGCTTAGTTTCGTCCGACACTGAAGCTTTCTTT

clone size: NA
J gene: TRBJ1-2
V gene: TRBV28
D gene: TRBD1
CDR3 protein: CASSLGQGDRGYTF
CDR3 DNA: TGTGCCAGCAGTTTAGGGCAGGGGGACCGTGGCTACACCTTC

clone size: once
J gene: TRBJ1-2
V gene: TRBV10-3
D gene: NA
CDR3 protein: CAISELGGNYGYTF
CDR3 DNA: TGTGCCATCAGTGAGTTGGGGGGTAACTATGGCTACACCTTC

clone size: few
J gene: TRBJ2-2
V gene: TRBV5-4
D gene: TRBD2
CDR3 protein: CASSPPGSGPADTGELFF
CDR3 DNA: TGTGCCAGCAGCCCCCCCGGTAGCGGGCCAGCCGACACCGGGGAGCTGTTTTTT

clone size: NA
J gene: TRBJ2-1
V gene: TRBV11-2
D gene: TRBD2
CDR3 protein: CASTLAGGYNEQFF
CDR3 DNA: TGTGCCAGCACCCTAGCGGGAGGATACAATGAGCAGTTCTTC

clone size: NA
J gene: TRBJ2-5
V gene: TRBV27
D gene: NA
CDR3 protein: CASSLNWQAQETQYF
CDR3 DNA: TGTGCCAGCAGTCTAAACTGGCAGGCCCAAGAGACCCAGTACTTC

clone size: few
J gene: TRBJ2-1
V gene: TRBV6-5
D gene: TRBD2
CDR3 protein: CASSYSTSDYNEQFF
CDR3 DNA: TGTGCCAGCAGTTACTCTACTAGCGACTACAATGAGCAGTTCTTC

clone size: NA
J gene: TRBJ2-1
V gene: TRBV11-2
D gene: NA
CDR3 protein: CASSPHLSNEQFF
CDR3 DNA: TGTGCCAGCAGCCCCCACCTGTCAAATGAGCAGTTCTTC

clone size: NA
J gene: TRBJ1-2
V gene: TRBV6-5
D gene: NA
CDR3 protein: CASSYRGRLGYTF
CDR3 DNA: TGTGCCAGCAGTTACCGGGGGCGCCTTGGCTACACCTTC

clone size: NA
J gene: TRBJ2-3
V gene: TRBV5-1
D gene: NA
CDR3 protein: CASSSTDTQYF
CDR3 DNA: TGCGCCAGCAGCTCCACAGATACGCAGTATTTT

clone size: NA
J gene: TRBJ1-5
V gene: TRBV2
D gene: NA
CDR3 protein: CASTWGGQPQHF
CDR3 DNA: TGTGCCAGCACTTGGGGGGGACAGCCCCAGCATTTT

clone size: NA
J gene: TRBJ2-3
V gene: TRBV6-5
D gene: NA
CDR3 protein: CASSNAYTQYF
CDR3 DNA: TGTGCCAGCAGCAACGCCTATACGCAGTATTTT

clone size: NA
J gene: TRBJ2-2
V gene: TRBV14
D gene: TRBD2
CDR3 protein: CASSQKGQAGEGGELFF
CDR3 DNA: TGTGCCAGCAGCCAGAAGGGGCAGGCGGGAGAGGGCGGGGAGCTGTTTTTT

clone size: NA
J gene: TRBJ2-1
V gene: TRBV11-2
D gene: TRBD2
CDR3 protein: CASGLTAGAYNEQFF
CDR3 DNA: TGTGCCAGCGGCTTGACTGCGGGAGCGTACAATGAGCAGTTCTTC

clone size: NA
J gene: TRBJ2-1
V gene: TRBV11-1
D gene: NA
CDR3 protein: CASRWENEQFF
CDR3 DNA: TGTGCCAGCAGGTGGGAGAATGAGCAGTTCTTC

clone size: once
J gene: TRBJ2-4
V gene: TRBV20-1
D gene: TRBD2
CDR3 protein: CSPSGGGIQYF
CDR3 DNA: TGCAGTCCCTCCGGGGGGGGCATTCAGTACTTC

clone size: NA
J gene: TRBJ1-1
V gene: TRBV5-1
D gene: NA
CDR3 protein: CASSLSQGTEAFF
CDR3 DNA: TGCGCCAGCAGCTTATCACAGGGCACTGAAGCTTTCTTT

clone size: NA
J gene: TRBJ2-2
V gene: TRBV28
D gene: NA
CDR3 protein: CASISGNTGELFF
CDR3 DNA: TGTGCCAGCATTAGCGGGAACACCGGGGAGCTGTTTTTT

clone size: NA
J gene: TRBJ2-1
V gene: TRBV7-8
D gene: NA
CDR3 protein: CASSLRREQPLYNEQFF
CDR3 DNA: TGTGCCAGCAGCTTAAGAAGAGAGCAGCCCCTCTACAATGAGCAGTTCTTC

clone size: NA
J gene: TRBJ2-7
V gene: TRBV11-2
D gene: TRBD1
CDR3 protein: CASSLAAGGYEGQYF
CDR3 DNA: TGTGCCAGCAGCTTAGCGGCAGGGGGCTATGAGGGGCAGTACTTC

clone size: NA
J gene: TRBJ2-1
V gene: TRBV30
D gene: TRBD1
CDR3 protein: CAWSVQGAHEQFF
CDR3 DNA: TGTGCCTGGAGTGTACAGGGGGCGCATGAGCAGTTCTTC

clone size: once
J gene: TRBJ2-1
V gene: TRBV4-3
D gene: TRBD2
CDR3 protein: CASGGRGWNEQFF
CDR3 DNA: TGCGCCAGCGGCGGGAGGGGATGGAATGAGCAGTTCTTC

clone size: NA
J gene: TRBJ1-1
V gene: TRBV14
D gene: NA
CDR3 protein: CASSSKALNTEAFF
CDR3 DNA: TGTGCCAGCAGCTCAAAAGCCCTGAACACTGAAGCTTTCTTT

clone size: NA
J gene: TRBJ2-7
V gene: TRBV5-1
D gene: TRBD2
CDR3 protein: CASSHGEVAGVYEQYF
CDR3 DNA: TGCGCCAGCAGCCATGGGGAGGTAGCGGGCGTCTACGAGCAGTACTTC

clone size: NA
J gene: TRBJ2-3
V gene: TRBV6-1
D gene: TRBD2
CDR3 protein: CASSEGLAGADTQYF
CDR3 DNA: TGTGCCAGCAGTGAGGGACTAGCGGGAGCAGATACGCAGTATTTT

clone size: few
J gene: TRBJ2-2
V gene: TRBV9
D gene: NA
CDR3 protein: CASSVVADPNTGELFF
CDR3 DNA: TGTGCCAGCAGCGTAGTAGCGGACCCGAACACCGGGGAGCTGTTTTTT

clone size: NA
J gene: TRBJ2-7
V gene: TRBV13
D gene: NA
CDR3 protein: CASSLGQVQVVEQYF
CDR3 DNA: TGTGCCAGCAGCTTAGGCCAAGTACAGGTGGTCGAGCAGTACTTC

clone size: NA
J gene: TRBJ1-2
V gene: TRBV19
D gene: NA
CDR3 protein: CASTLLQGDYGYTF
CDR3 DNA: TGTGCCAGTACTCTGCTACAGGGAGACTATGGCTACACCTTC

clone size: NA
J gene: TRBJ2-1
V gene: TRBV7-9
D gene: TRBD1
CDR3 protein: CASSPMGDRGRDEQFF
CDR3 DNA: TGTGCCAGCAGCCCCATGGGGGACAGGGGGCGGGATGAGCAGTTCTTC

clone size: NA
J gene: TRBJ1-1
V gene: TRBV19
D gene: NA
CDR3 protein: CASTRTSWLAEAFF
CDR3 DNA: TGTGCCAGTACGAGAACGTCGTGGCTTGCTGAAGCTTTCTTT

clone size: NA
J gene: TRBJ1-1
V gene: TRBV5-4
D gene: NA
CDR3 protein: CASSLPSNTEAFF
CDR3 DNA: TGTGCCAGCAGCCTCCCGTCGAACACTGAAGCTTTCTTT